These 18 T cell receptor beta chains originate from one sample sequenced in a study of cytomegalovirus exposure and HLA in healthy donors. Primers: 60 Vbeta forward and 13 Jbeta reverse. Method: immunoSEQ multiplex PCR; TCRdb's copy keeps in-frame clones and lacks some. The repertoire has roughly 180,000 clones, 84% of them found once; the top ten carry around 0.97%. The sample consisted of PBMCs. These receptors all stem from a man aged 25 to 45 in good health and CMV-seronegative.

The rearrangement uses TRBV11-2 and TRBJ2-1; D possibly corresponds to TRBD1 (6 bases). Germline assignment: CDR1 SGHAT and CDR2 FQNNGV. Deletions cut 7 bases from V and 3 bases from J, with 13 bases between. The CDR3 is 14 amino acids. CDR3 region: CASNRGQNYNEQFF. The DNA for the CDR3 is TGTGCCAGCAACCGCGGACAGAACTACAATGAGCAGTTCTTC.

For this clone: An end of the junction differs from the germline gene, which may be a read error. The chain employs TRBV7-6 and TRBJ1-6, with D unclear. The CDR3 is made up of 13 amino acids. In germline, CDR1 is SGHVS, CDR2 FNYEAQ. Here the CDR3 reads CASSLNYNSPLHF. The CDR3 nucleotides are TGTGCCAGCAGCTTGAACTATAATTCCCCCCTCCACTTT.

The V gene is TRBV15, the J gene TRBJ1-5; D remains unclear. From germline, CDR1 is LNHNV and CDR2 YYDKDF (reference sequence). The ends were cut back, 0 bases at V and 5 bases at J, with 11 bases in the middle. The CDR3 has 15 amino acids. The CDR3, as DNA: TGTGCCACCAGCAGAGATTGGCGTGAGGATCAGCCCCAGCATTTT. Protein product: CATSRDWREDQPQHF. Using reference TRBV15 and TRBJ1-5 for the parts outside the CDR3, the full variable domain is DAMVIQNPRYQVTQFGKPVTLSCSQTLNHNVMYWYQQKSSQAPKLLFHYYDKDFNNEADTPDNFQSRRPNTSFCFLDIRSPGLGDTAMYLCATSRDWREDQPQHFGDGTRLSIL.

The sample holds one count of this clone. V gene TRBV21-1 combines with J gene TRBJ2-3; the D call in the table, TRBD2, was not verified against the DNA. TRBV21-1 represents a pseudogene. CDR3 length equals 16 residues. The CDR3 DNA is TGTGCCAGCAGCAAAGGCCCGGGAGGGCCTGAAGATACGCAGTATTTT. It encodes CASSKGPGGPEDTQYF.

The rearrangement uses TRBV10-1 and TRBJ1-1, with a tentative D call TRBD1 (5 bases). Looked up from germline, CDR1 is WNHNN and CDR2 is SYGVQD (reference sequence). V was cut by 6 bases and J by 3 bases, with 11 bases left in between. The CDR3 spans 13 residues. The CDR3: CASSPAGDTEAFF. The DNA of the CDR3 is TGCGCCAGCAGCCCCGCGGGGGACACTGAAGCTTTCTTT.

The V call is TRBV6-6, the J call TRBJ2-2; TRBD1 matches 7 bases. The CDR3 contains 15 residues. Germline V lookup: CDR1 MNHNY, CDR2 SVGAGI (reference sequence). The J segment lost 3 bases and the V segment lost 5 bases, leaving 6 bases of the junction unmatched. CDR3 region: CASSVGTAYTGELFF. The CDR3 DNA sequence: TGTGCCAGCAGTGTTGGGACAGCCTACACCGGGGAGCTGTTTTTT.

About this clone itself: One end of the junction varies from germline; a read error may be responsible. This sequence joins TRBV14 and TRBJ2-5; D ambiguous. The J call may be incorrect, as the DNA end agrees better with TRBJ2-7. The CDR3 is made up of 13 amino acids. Germline CDR1 reads SGHDN; CDR2 reads FVKESK. In nucleotides, the CDR3 is TGTGCCAGCAGTCAAGGGCAGGTCTACGAGCAGTACTTC. It translates to CASSQGQVYEQYF.

This clone was counted once. The genes are TRBV5-6 and TRBJ1-1; no definite D call. Trimming took off 4 bases at V and 2 bases at J, with 15 bases between the two ends. Germline V gene sequence: CDR1 SGHDT, CDR2 YYEEEE. The CDR3 has 15 amino acids. The CDR3 is CASSRTSGDNTEAFF. DNA for the CDR3: TGTGCCAGCAGCCGAACGTCGGGAGACAACACTGAAGCTTTCTTT. Using reference TRBV5-6 and TRBJ1-1 for the parts outside the CDR3, the full variable domain is DAGVTQSPTHLIKTRGQQVTLRCSPKSGHDTVSWYQQALGQGPQFIFQYYEEEERQRGNFPDRFSGHQFPNYSSELNVNALLLGDSALYLCASSRTSGDNTEAFFGQGTRLTVV.

The chain couples TRBV5-6 to TRBJ2-1; 13 bases match TRBD2. The trim removed 4 bases at V and 4 bases at J, leaving 5 bases unmatched. The CDR3 contains 16 residues. Germline-derived CDR1 and CDR2 are SGHDT and YYEEEE. The CDR3 spells CASSIGTSGTYNEQFF. CDR3 DNA sequence: TGTGCCAGCAGCATAGGGACTAGCGGGACGTACAATGAGCAGTTCTTC.

The chain carries TRBV19 and TRBJ1-3, with 8 bases matching TRBD1. CDR1 is LNHDA and CDR2 is SQIVND in the germline V gene (reference sequence). V shed 6 bases, J shed 3 bases, and the junction held 7 bases outside the gene matches. The CDR3 is 15 residues long. CDR3 region: CASSGQGLSGNTIYF. As DNA, the CDR3 is TGTGCCAGTAGCGGACAGGGTCTAAGTGGAAACACCATATATTTT.

The chain uses TRBV5-6 and TRBJ1-2; TRBD1 is a possible D gene (6 bases). Deletions cut 4 bases from V and 2 bases from J, with 12 bases between. Per germline, CDR1 SGHDT and CDR2 YYEEEE. This CDR3 has 14 residues. This chain's CDR3 is CASSPLTGNYGYTF. The CDR3 DNA follows: TGTGCCAGCAGCCCCCTCACAGGGAACTATGGCTACACCTTC.

CDR3 nucleotides: TGTGCCAGCAGTTCTAGCGGGAGTCACAATGAGCAGTTCTTC. Translation: CASSSSGSHNEQFF. The chain is built from TRBV2 and TRBJ2-1; TRBD2 agrees at 10 bases. This CDR3 is built from 14 residues. The germline CDR1 and CDR2 sequences are SNHLY and FYNNEI. The V segment lost 5 bases and the J segment 5 bases; nucleotides outside the gene matches: 3.

This rearrangement joins TRBV12-2 to TRBJ1-2; TRBD1, the table's D call, lacks a check against the DNA. TRBV12-2 is a known pseudogene. The CDR3 contains 16 residues. CDR3 protein: CASRSTTGANLYGYTF. CDR3 coding DNA: TGTGCAAGTCGCTCAACCACAGGGGCGAACCTCTATGGCTACACCTTC.

The chain couples TRBV7-6 to TRBJ1-2, with 9 bases fitting TRBD1. The CDR3 has 14 amino acids. V gave up 5 bases and J gave up 4 bases; unmatched junction bases: 5. Germline values: CDR1 SGHVS, CDR2 FNYEAQ. The CDR3 nucleotides read TGTGCCAGCAGCCCAGGACAGGGGACCTATGGCTACACCTTC. It codes for CASSPGQGTYGYTF. The variable domain in full, completed from reference TRBV7-6 and TRBJ1-2, reads GAGVSQSPRYKVTKRGQDVALRCDPISGHVSLYWYRQALGQGPEFLTYFNYEAQQDKSGLPNDRFSAERPEGSISTLTIQRTEQRDSAMYRCASSPGQGTYGYTFGSGTRLTVV.

This chain connects TRBV25-1 to TRBJ1-3; D unresolved. There are 15 residues in the CDR3. In germline, CDR1 is MGHDK, CDR2 SYGVNS. V was shortened by 0 bases and J by 2 bases, with 8 bases between the two germline ends. CDR3 DNA: TGTGCCAGCAGTGAATACTTAACTCCTGGAAACACCATATATTTT. It encodes CASSEYLTPGNTIYF.

The rearrangement links TRBV5-6 to TRBJ2-1; 8 positions match TRBD2. The CDR3 is 16 residues long. Germline values: CDR1 SGHDT, CDR2 YYEEEE. Germline trimming cut 4 bases from V and 12 bases from J; bases unmatched to any gene: 18. CDR3 sequence reads: CASSGTPGLVALGQFF. Written as DNA, the CDR3 is TGTGCCAGCAGCGGAACCCCGGGACTAGTGGCCCTGGGGCAGTTCTTC.

The rearrangement joins TRBV9 to TRBJ1-1, with TRBD1 matching 7 bases. CDR3 length: 13 amino acids. Germline V CDR1 and CDR2: SGDLS, YYNGEE. V gave up 3 bases and J gave up 4 bases; unmatched junction bases: 3. CDR3 DNA sequence: TGTGCCAGCAGCGCCAGACAGGGCACTGAAGCTTTCTTT. This translates into CASSARQGTEAFF.

The chain carries TRBV7-6 and TRBJ1-5; TRBD1 matches 9 bases. The length of the CDR3 is 14 residues. J was trimmed by 4 bases and V by 4 bases; bases with no gene match: 2. In germline, CDR1 is SGHVS, CDR2 FNYEAQ. DNA of the CDR3: TGTGCCAGCAGCTCGGGACAGGGAAATCAGCCCCAGCATTTT. This codes for CASSSGQGNQPQHF.